This TCR beta chain was sequenced for a study of early T cells in non-severe SARS-CoV-2 infection. This clonotype was seen ten or more times. CDR3 size: 17 residues. The junction had 13 bases not matched to a gene; V was cut back by 5 bases and J by 7 bases. The germline gives CDR1 SGHVS, CDR2 FQNEAQ. Each CDR3 protein gets one entry after TCRdb re-called the 5' RACE reads with MiXCR. The sample holds roughly 61,000 distinct CDR3 sequences; 10% to 13% are singletons and the top ten take 1.7%. The sequence came from an adult who was a healthcare worker with PCR-confirmed SARS-CoV-2 infection or an uninfected control (not recorded which). Material for sequencing was whole blood. The V and J genes are TRBV7-8 and TRBJ2-2; 10 bases match TRBD2. CDR3 DNA: TGTGCCAGCAGCACAGCCCTAGCGGGGGAGGGACGCGGGGAGCTGTTTTTT. Encoded protein: CASSTALAGEGRGELFF.